This is a list of T cell receptor beta chains from one sample in a study of blood T cell repertoires in COVID-19. The method was immunoSEQ multiplex PCR; TCRdb's version includes in-frame clones alone and lacks a portion of them. Here the sample spans about 150,000 clones, 87% being singletons. The sequencing input was PBMCs or T cells enriched from blood (not recorded which). These receptors all stem from a woman in her thirties or forties who had been exposed to COVID-19. CDR3s include the opening cysteine and the closing phenylalanine or tryptophan. A D gene is named only where the DNA matches it firmly. The size entry is marked missing in some rows and otherwise reads once, few, many or a size class.

-	TRBJ2-3	-	TRBV5-4	TGTGCCAGCAGCTTGACGACGGGTCTGGCAGATACGCAGTATTTT	CASSLTTGLADTQYF
-	TRBJ1-4	few	TRBV9	TGTGCCAGCAGCGTAGCGGGGGAACGGAATGAAAAACTGTTTTTT	CASSVAGERNEKLFF
TRBD1	TRBJ2-5	-	TRBV5-1	TGCGCCAGCAGACCTAGGACAGGGTTGGAGACCCAGTACTTC	CASRPRTGLETQYF
TRBD2	TRBJ2-1	-	TRBV5-4	TGTGCCGGCCATGGACTAGAAATCGATGAGCAGTTCTTC	CAGHGLEIDEQFF
-	TRBJ2-1	-	TRBV6-5	TGTGCCACCACCACCTTGCTCGGGACAAGGAATGAGCAGTTCTTC	CATTTLLGTRNEQFF
-	TRBJ1-2	-	TRBV3-1/TRBV3-2	TGTGCCAGCAGCCAAGGGGGCGCCTACTATGGCTACACCTTC	CASSQGGAYYGYTF
TRBD1	TRBJ1-6	-	TRBV7-2	TGTGCCAGCAGTAGACAGGGGGACGATTCACCCCTCCACTTT	CASSRQGDDSPLHF
-	TRBJ2-7	-	TRBV12-5	TGTGCTAGTTCCGGACTGGAAACCTACGAGCAGTACTTC	CASSGLETYEQYF
-	TRBJ1-4	-	TRBV5-8	TGTGCCAGCAGCCCGGGGTTTGCCGGGTCTAATGAAAAACTGTTTTTT	CASSPGFAGSNEKLFF
-	TRBJ2-7	-	TRBV3-1/TRBV3-2	TGTGCCAGCAGCCAGCGGGCTGAATCCTACGAGCAGTACTTC	CASSQRAESYEQYF
-	TRBJ1-2	-	TRBV18	TGTGCCAGCTCACGACAGCCTAGCTATGGCTACACCTTC	CASSRQPSYGYTF
-	TRBJ1-4	-	TRBV28	TGTGCCAGCAGTTTAGATTCCCACAGGGCGGAAAAACTGTTTTTT	CASSLDSHRAEKLFF
TRBD2	TRBJ2-2	-	TRBV27	TGTGCCAGCAGTTGGACCCCTAGCGGTACCGGGGAGCTGTTTTTT	CASSWTPSGTGELFF
TRBD2	TRBJ2-3	-	TRBV5-1	TGCGCCAGCAGCTTGGCTGCGGGGGACACAGATACGCAGTATTTT	CASSLAAGDTDTQYF
-	TRBJ1-1	-	TRBV6-5	TGTGCCAGCAGGTGGGATGCAAACAGGGAAGCTTTCTTT	CASRWDANREAFF
-	TRBJ2-1	-	TRBV27	TGTGCCAGCAGAATACTAGGATGGGATGAGCAGTTCTTC	CASRILGWDEQFF
TRBD1	TRBJ1-2	once	TRBV9	TGTGCCAGCAGACCCGGGACAGGGGCCGGCTACACCTTC	CASRPGTGAGYTF
-	TRBJ2-3	-	TRBV19	TGTGCCAGTAGCTCAACTGGGAGTCTCGCGCAGTATTTT	CASSSTGSLAQYF
-	TRBJ1-1	-	TRBV7-9	TGTGCCAGCAGGCAGGTTTTGAACACTGAAGCTTTCTTT	CASRQVLNTEAFF
TRBD2	TRBJ2-5	-	TRBV7-9	TGTGCCAGCAGCTTAGTCCAGGGAGGGGAGACCCAGTACTTC	CASSLVQGGETQYF
TRBD2	TRBJ2-4	-	TRBV25-1	TGTGCCAGCAGCTCAATGGCGGGAGCGACAAACATTCAGTACTTC	CASSSMAGATNIQYF
-	TRBJ1-3	-	TRBV14	TGTGCCAGCAGCCAGCAGTACTCTGGAAACACCATATATTTT	CASSQQYSGNTIYF
-	TRBJ1-1	-	TRBV5-6	TGTGCCAGCAGCTTGGTTCCATTGGCGGGGGCTGAAGCTTTCTTT	CASSLVPLAGAEAFF
-	TRBJ1-2	-	TRBV4-1	TGCGCCAGCAGCCAAGATACAGTATTGAACTATGGCTACACCTTC	CASSQDTVLNYGYTF
-	TRBJ1-4	-	TRBV9	TGTGCCAGCAGCTTGGGAGATGAAAAACTGTTTTTT	CASSLGDEKLFF
-	TRBJ2-5	-	TRBV7-2	TGTGCCAGCAGCCAAGGCCCCCGGACAGAAGAGACCCAGTACTTC	CASSQGPRTEETQYF
TRBD2	TRBJ2-7	-	TRBV20-1	TGCAGTGCTAGTGAGGGACTAGCGGAATCCTACGAGCAGTACTTC	CSASEGLAESYEQYF
TRBD2	TRBJ2-5	once	TRBV18	TGTGCCAGCTCACCTCCTAGCGGGGGGTACCAAGAGACCCAGTACTTC	CASSPPSGGYQETQYF
-	TRBJ2-2	-	TRBV12-5	TGTGCTAGTGCCCTTAGGAGGACGCTCGGGAACACCGGGGAGCTGTTTTTT	CASALRRTLGNTGELFF
-	TRBJ2-3	few	TRBV19	TGTGCCAGTAGTATAGCGTCAGATACGCAGTATTTT	CASSIASDTQYF
-	TRBJ1-4	-	TRBV28	TGTGCCAGCAGATCGCAGGGGTTCAATGAAAAACTGTTTTTT	CASRSQGFNEKLFF
TRBD2	TRBJ2-3	-	TRBV4-3	TGCGCCAGCAGCCAAGGGAGGACTAGCGGAACCACAGATACGCAGTATTTT	CASSQGRTSGTTDTQYF
TRBD1	TRBJ1-4	-	TRBV28	TGTGCCAGCAGTTTATTTGACAGGGCTGGAAAACTGTTTTTT	CASSLFDRAGKLFF
-	TRBJ1-1	-	TRBV27	TGTGCCAGCAGTCAATCGGGGAACACTGAAGCTTTCTTT	CASSQSGNTEAFF
-	TRBJ2-7	-	TRBV14	TGTGCCAGCAGCCAGGGCGTAGGCTACGAGCAGTACTTC	CASSQGVGYEQYF
-	TRBJ2-5	-	TRBV11-3	TGTGCCAGCAGCAGTGTAGCGGACCAAGAGACCCAGTACTTC	CASSSVADQETQYF
TRBD1	TRBJ2-3	-	TRBV2	TGTGCCAGCAGTGAAATCCGGACAGGGAGTGATACGCAGTATTTT	CASSEIRTGSDTQYF
-	TRBJ1-5	-	TRBV18	TGTGCCAGCTCCATTGGACCCGGGGTCAGCAATCAGCCCCAGCATTTT	CASSIGPGVSNQPQHF
-	TRBJ2-1	-	TRBV9	TGTGCCAGCAGCGAGACAGGCAAGGGTTACAATGAGCAGTTCTTC	CASSETGKGYNEQFF
-	TRBJ1-2	-	TRBV3-1/TRBV3-2	TGTGCCAGCAGCCTAGACCGGGGGTGGAATAACTATGGCTACACCTTC	CASSLDRGWNNYGYTF
TRBD1	TRBJ1-6	few	TRBV5-8	TGTGCCAGCAGCCGAGGACAGGGTCACTCACCCCTCCACTTT	CASSRGQGHSPLHF
-	TRBJ2-5	-	TRBV11-3	TGTGCCAGCAGCTTAGGGCATGTACAAGAGACCCAGTACTTC	CASSLGHVQETQYF
TRBD1	TRBJ1-3	-	TRBV4-3	TGCGCCAGCAGCCAAGACAGGGGGCGTTACACCATATATTTT	CASSQDRGRYTIYF
TRBD2	TRBJ2-4	-	TRBV3-1/TRBV3-2	TGTGCCAGCAGCCATCTTGGGACTAGCGGGAGGGAGGGGTACATTCAGTACTTC	CASSHLGTSGREGYIQYF
TRBD2	TRBJ2-7	-	TRBV27	TGTGCCAGCAGAATAGCGGGAGGGCCGTCCGAGCAGTACTTC	CASRIAGGPSEQYF